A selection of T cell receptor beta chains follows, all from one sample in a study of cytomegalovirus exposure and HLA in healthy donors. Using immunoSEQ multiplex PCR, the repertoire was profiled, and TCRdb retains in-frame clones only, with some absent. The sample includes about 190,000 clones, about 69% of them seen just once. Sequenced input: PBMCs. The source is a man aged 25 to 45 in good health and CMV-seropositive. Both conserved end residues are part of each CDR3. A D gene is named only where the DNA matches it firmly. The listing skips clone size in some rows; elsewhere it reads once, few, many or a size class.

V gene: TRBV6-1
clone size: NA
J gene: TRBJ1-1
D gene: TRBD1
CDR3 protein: CASSGTGEVRGEAFF
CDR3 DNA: TGTGCCAGCAGTGGGACAGGAGAAGTGAGAGGTGAAGCTTTCTTT

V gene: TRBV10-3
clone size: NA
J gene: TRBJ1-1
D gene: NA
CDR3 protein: CAISVDIYANTEAFF
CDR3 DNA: TGTGCCATCAGTGTGGACATCTATGCGAACACTGAAGCTTTCTTT

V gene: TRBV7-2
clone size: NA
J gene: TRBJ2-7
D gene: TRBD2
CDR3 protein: CASSGLAGPYEQYF
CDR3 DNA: TGTGCCAGCAGCGGGCTAGCGGGGCCCTACGAGCAGTACTTC

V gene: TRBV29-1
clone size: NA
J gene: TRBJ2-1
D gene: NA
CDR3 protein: CSVAGYNEQFF
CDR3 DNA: TGCAGCGTAGCCGGCTACAATGAGCAGTTCTTC

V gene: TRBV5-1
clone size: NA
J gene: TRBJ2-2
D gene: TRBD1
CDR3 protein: CASSNTDRGGTGELFF
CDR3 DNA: TGCGCCAGCAGTAACACGGACAGGGGAGGAACCGGGGAGCTGTTTTTT

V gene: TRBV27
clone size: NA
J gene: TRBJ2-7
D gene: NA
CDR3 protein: CASSLSGVGRVEQYF
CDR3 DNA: TGTGCCAGCAGTTTATCGGGGGTCGGGAGAGTGGAGCAGTACTTC

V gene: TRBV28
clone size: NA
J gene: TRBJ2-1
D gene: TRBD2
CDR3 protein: CASSWFGGRRGDEQFF
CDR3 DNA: TGTGCCAGCAGTTGGTTCGGCGGGAGGAGGGGGGATGAGCAGTTCTTC

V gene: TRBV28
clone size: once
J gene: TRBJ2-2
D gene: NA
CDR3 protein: CASSLQGTGELFF
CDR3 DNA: TGTGCCAGCAGTCTACAGGGCACCGGGGAGCTGTTTTTT

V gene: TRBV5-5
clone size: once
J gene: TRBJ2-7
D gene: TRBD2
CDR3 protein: CASRELAGGPYEQYF
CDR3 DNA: TGTGCCAGCAGGGAACTAGCGGGAGGCCCCTACGAGCAGTACTTC

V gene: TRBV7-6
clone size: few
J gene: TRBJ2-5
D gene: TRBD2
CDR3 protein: CASSLSTTVGGETQYF
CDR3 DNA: TGTGCCAGCAGCCTTTCGACCACCGTGGGGGGGGAGACCCAGTACTTC

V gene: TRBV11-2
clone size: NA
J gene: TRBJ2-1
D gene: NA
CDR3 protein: CASSLAGHPINEQFF
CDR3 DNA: TGTGCCAGCAGCTTAGCAGGTCATCCAATCAATGAGCAGTTCTTC

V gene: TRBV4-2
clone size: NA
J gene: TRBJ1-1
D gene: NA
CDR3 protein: CASSQDTGTEAFF
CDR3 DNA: TGTGCCAGCAGCCAAGATACGGGCACTGAAGCTTTCTTT

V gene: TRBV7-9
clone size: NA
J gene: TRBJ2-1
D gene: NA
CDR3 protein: CASSSPRGPNEQFF
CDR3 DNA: TGTGCCAGCAGCTCCCCCCGAGGTCCCAATGAGCAGTTCTTC

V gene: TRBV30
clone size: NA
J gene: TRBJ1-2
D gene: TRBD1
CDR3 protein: CAWSVLQGAGYGYTF
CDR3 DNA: TGTGCCTGGAGTGTACTGCAGGGGGCCGGCTATGGCTACACCTTC

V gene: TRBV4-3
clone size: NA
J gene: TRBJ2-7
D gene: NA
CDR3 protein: CASSQRQGYEQYF
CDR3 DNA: TGCGCCAGCAGCCAAAGGCAGGGCTACGAGCAGTACTTC

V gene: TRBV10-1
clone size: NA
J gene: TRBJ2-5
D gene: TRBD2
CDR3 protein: CAIGTSGRAGAGETQYF
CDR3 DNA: TGCGCCATCGGGACTAGCGGGAGGGCCGGAGCAGGGGAGACCCAGTACTTC

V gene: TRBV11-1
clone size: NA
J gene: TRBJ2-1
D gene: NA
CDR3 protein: CASSPRTSSYNEQFF
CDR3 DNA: TGTGCCAGCAGCCCCCGGACTTCCTCCTACAATGAGCAGTTCTTC

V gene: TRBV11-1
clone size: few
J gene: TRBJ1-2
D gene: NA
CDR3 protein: CASGTTNYGYTF
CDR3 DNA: TGTGCCAGCGGGACAACTAACTATGGCTACACCTTC

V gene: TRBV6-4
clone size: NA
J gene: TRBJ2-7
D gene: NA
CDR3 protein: CASSDSASYEQYF
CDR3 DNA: TGTGCCAGCAGTGACTCGGCCTCCTACGAGCAGTACTTC

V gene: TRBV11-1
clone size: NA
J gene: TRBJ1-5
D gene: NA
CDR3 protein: CASSPIGGGAQGNQPQHF
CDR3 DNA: TGTGCCAGCAGCCCCATAGGGGGGGGAGCCCAGGGTAATCAGCCCCAGCATTTT

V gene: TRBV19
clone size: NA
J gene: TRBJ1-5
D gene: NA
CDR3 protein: CASSIGQIPNQPQHF
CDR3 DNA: TGTGCCAGTAGTATAGGACAGATTCCGAATCAGCCCCAGCATTTT

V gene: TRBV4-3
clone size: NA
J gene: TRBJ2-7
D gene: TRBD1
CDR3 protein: CASSQVQGSYEQYF
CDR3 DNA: TGCGCCAGCAGCCAAGTACAGGGGTCCTACGAGCAGTACTTC

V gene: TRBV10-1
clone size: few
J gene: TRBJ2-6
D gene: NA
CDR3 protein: CASSPNGHCGSGANVLTF
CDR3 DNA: TGCGCCAGCTCCCCGAATGGTCACTGTGGCTCTGGGGCCAACGTCCTGACTTTC

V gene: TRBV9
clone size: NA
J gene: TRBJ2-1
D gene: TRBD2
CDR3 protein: CASSVGSGGPYNEQFF
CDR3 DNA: TGTGCCAGCAGCGTAGGGAGCGGGGGCCCCTACAATGAGCAGTTCTTC

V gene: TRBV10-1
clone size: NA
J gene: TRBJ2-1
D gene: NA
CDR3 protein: CASSGAAGRRLGGEQFF
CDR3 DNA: TGCGCCAGCAGTGGGGCCGCGGGGCGTCGGCTGGGGGGTGAGCAGTTCTTC

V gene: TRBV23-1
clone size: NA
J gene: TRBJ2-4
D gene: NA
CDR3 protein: CASSQSFDRRAKNIQYF
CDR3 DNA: TGCGCCAGCAGTCAATCGTTCGATAGGAGGGCCAAAAACATTCAGTACTTC

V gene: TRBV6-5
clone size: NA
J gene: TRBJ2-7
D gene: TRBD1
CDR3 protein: CASRHRDRGLYEQYF
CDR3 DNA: TGTGCCAGCAGACACCGGGACAGGGGGCTGTACGAGCAGTACTTC

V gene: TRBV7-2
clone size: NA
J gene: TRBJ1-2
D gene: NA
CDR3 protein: CASSLITAPFGGYTF
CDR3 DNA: TGTGCCAGCAGCTTAATAACAGCCCCCTTTGGAGGCTACACCTTC

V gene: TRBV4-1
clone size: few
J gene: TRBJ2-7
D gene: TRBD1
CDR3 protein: CASSHPGRDRGHEQYF
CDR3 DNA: TGCGCCAGCAGCCACCCGGGACGGGACAGGGGACACGAGCAGTACTTC

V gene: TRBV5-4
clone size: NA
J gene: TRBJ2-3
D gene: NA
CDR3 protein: CASSLGLVRTDTQYF
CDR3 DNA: TGTGCCAGCAGCTTGGGGCTAGTTCGCACAGATACGCAGTATTTT

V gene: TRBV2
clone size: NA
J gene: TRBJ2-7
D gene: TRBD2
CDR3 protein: CASSEAGLAGGEQYF
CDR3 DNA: TGTGCCAGCAGTGAAGCAGGGCTAGCGGGCGGCGAGCAGTACTTC

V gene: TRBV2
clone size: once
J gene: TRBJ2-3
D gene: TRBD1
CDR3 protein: CASKGQGADTQYF
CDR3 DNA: TGTGCCAGCAAGGGACAGGGGGCAGATACGCAGTATTTT

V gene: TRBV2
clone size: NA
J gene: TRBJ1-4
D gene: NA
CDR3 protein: CASSDNSPGEKLFF
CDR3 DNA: TGTGCCAGCAGTGACAATTCCCCAGGGGAAAAACTGTTTTTT